The clone carrying this T cell receptor (beta chain) was seen a handful of times. The J segment lost 3 bases and the V segment lost 3 bases, leaving 9 bases of the junction unmatched. The CDR3 has 16 amino acids. Germline V gene data show CDR1 as LNHDA and CDR2 as SQIVND (reference sequence). TCRbeta library construction was performed incorporating unique molecular identifiers. Each CDR3 protein is one row after TCRdb ran MiXCR on the PCR reads. The profile shows roughly 500,000 distinct CDR3 sequences, 30% to 35% of them singletons. This sample stems from a study of T-cell reconstitution after alpha-beta-depleted transplantation in children.

The V call is TRBV19, the J call TRBJ2-3; 7 positions match TRBD2. This clonotype was obtained from a human donor who donated a stem cell graft to a child with aplastic anemia. Source: PBMCs from the stem cell graft donor, taken from the stem cell graft. The CDR3 bases are TGTGCCAGTAGTATCGGGAGGTTCTTTGGGACAGATACGCAGTATTTT. It translates to CASSIGRFFGTDTQYF.